Listed here is a single TCR beta chain. These data come from a study of cytotoxic CD8 clonotypes in ibrutinib-treated CLL. TCRdb's copy holds only in-frame clones and misses some; the assay was immunoSEQ multiplex PCR. The sample includes 270,000 or so clones, less than 85% of them seen just once. CDR3 size: 16 residues. The V gene end was trimmed by 0 bases and the J gene end by 5 bases; junction bases not matched to a gene: 8. CDR1 and CDR2 from the germline V gene are LNHDA and SQIVND (reference sequence). Sequenced here: PBMCs, sampled at disease progression, from a patient treated with ibrutinib. This chain joins TRBV19 and TRBJ2-7; 9 bases match TRBD1. The source is a human donor with chronic lymphocytic leukemia. CDR3: CASSIDAGQGRHEQYF. DNA for the CDR3: TGTGCCAGTAGTATAGATGCAGGACAGGGGAGGCACGAGCAGTACTTC.